This T cell receptor beta chain was recorded in a study of cytomegalovirus exposure and HLA in healthy donors (dated by TCRdb to about 2017). With regard to the full study: According to an earlier analysis of 550 to 750 of the donors, about 179 million T cells yielded 100 million or so unique TCR beta sequences and about 280 Gb of sequence data. An early release covering 550 to 700 HLA-typed donors comprised 250 to 350 gigabases of sequencing data and around 86 million unique TCR sequences. Of the roughly 400 genotyped donors, about 80% fell in the genetic ancestry cluster associated with self-reported Caucasian donors. The study was designed to test whether signatures of past pathogen exposure could be identified by cataloging public T cell receptors. Using immunosequencing, the study profiled T cell repertoires from 550 to 750 subjects and related those repertoires to cytomegalovirus serostatus. A separate validation cohort of some 130 different subjects was used in addition to the roughly 640-subject first cohort. High-throughput TCR immunosequencing, statistical association of individual TCRs with disease status, and machine learning were combined to predict cytomegalovirus infection status. In a later analysis, previously published TCR beta repertoires from hundreds of donors were re-analyzed and high-resolution HLA genotyping was added so that TCR occurrence patterns could be studied. Rather than drawing on any new phenotypic data, the later analysis identified candidate immune exposures from TCR beta sequences and the way those sequences occurred across donors. To decide whether each TCR beta V gene segment behaved as functional or pseudogenic, an earlier analysis of approximately 620 of the donors relied on high-throughput TCR beta sequencing. Donor age, sex, ethnicity and CMV serostatus were compiled alongside the repertoire data. In a later genetic analysis, genome-wide SNP genotypes for about 65% of the 666 donors were used, and that subset was treated as a discovery cohort. All discovery cohort repertoires had been generated using a single sequencing platform. Both class I and class II loci were covered by HLA typing, at four-digit resolution. The number of donors typed differed by locus, with roughly 620-630 for A, B, C, DRB1 and DQB1, roughly 520 for DQA1, 600 to 610 for DPA1, and approximately 470 for DPB1. Several DR-DQ haplotypes were handled as single units for association and clustering because linkage in the cohort was strong. On average, approximately 250,000 unique TCR beta nucleotide sequences were sequenced per donor among a few hundred genotyped donors of the cohort, with roughly 20% of those sequences being non-productive.

Overall study outcomes, separate from this receptor: According to a later genetic analysis, donors in an Asian-associated ancestry cluster had fewer N-insertions in productive TCRs than the approximately 670-donor mean. Because HLA typing was missing for some donors at each locus, association tests included only the typed subset. Linkage disequilibrium might explain the correlated functional status among segregating V segments, but an unknown experimental factor could not be ruled out. According to a later analysis, parvovirus B19, influenza, CMV and Epstein-Barr virus appeared linked to several top co-occurrence clusters. The study listed 164 TCR beta chains as associated with cytomegalovirus. In a later analysis, TCR association rates were found to vary across HLA loci, with the most associated TCRs seen for DRB1 alleles and the fewest for HLA-C alleles. Because the 87-base-pair reads could not distinguish some IMGT-functional V segments, including TRBV6-2 and TRBV6-3, those segments were excluded. In an earlier analysis of roughly 560 of the donors, most TCR beta V segments were observed in productive rearrangements about 87% or about 30% of the time, broadly matching IMGT annotations. At a false discovery rate of 0.05, a later analysis linked around 15,000 TCR beta sequences to specific HLA alleles. The only immune exposure information available for the cohort was CMV serostatus. A later analysis found that most CMV-associated TCR beta chains appeared HLA-restricted, with HLA associations seemingly driven largely by CMV exposure. Most TCR sequences were observed very rarely across donors, whereas some public TCRs were present in many individuals. The cohort was sequenced for TCR beta chains only, and without alpha or paired-chain data the features that could be detected were limited. A cluster of highly shared sequence variants was judged likely to be a technical artifact of the sequencing pipeline. In both the original and validation cohorts, the classifier was reported to diagnose cytomegalovirus status with high specificity and sensitivity. The earlier analysis of 587 of the donors excluded about 16 rarely observed V segments, including chromosome 9 orphons, because counts were too low. In a later genetic analysis, a missense DCLRE1C variant was associated with V-gene and J-gene trimming of TCR beta chains, and the association was replicated in an independent cohort. When HLA alleles, especially DR and DQ, strongly co-occurred, attributing TCR associations to individual alleles was difficult. In vitro tests confirmed that a few of the cytomegalovirus-associated TCR beta chains recognize cytomegalovirus antigens. Presence/absence analyses assumed roughly uniform sequencing depth across donors, an assumption that may not hold. In a later analysis, HLA-associated TCR beta chains showed more clonal expansion and lower generation probabilities than non-associated chains that were equally common. It was suggested by the authors that the approach could potentially be generalized to other disease states and immunological phenotypes. A further reported finding was that TCR beta sequences accurately predicted the HLA-A and HLA-B alleles for most subjects in the first cohort.

The cohort consisted of 600 to 750 healthy bone marrow donors. At the time of sampling, all cohort members were nominally healthy, though unrecorded immune exposures were likely present. The donor tested CMV seropositive and was one of the 289 seropositive cohort members. A peripheral blood sample was provided by each donor, and peripheral blood mononuclear cells were used for TCR beta sequencing. Genomic DNA extraction from the blood cell samples was performed with the Qiagen DNeasy Blood Extraction Kit. To note about this clone: Its antigen has not been determined. No much larger clone is present one base from it, and per-base qualities are unavailable.

V lost 3 bases and J lost 7 bases; the stretch between them is 16 bases long. The germline V gene sets CDR1 to SNHLY and CDR2 to FYNNEI. Measured from the cysteine to the phenylalanine, the CDR3 is 15 residues long. Of all the DNA, just the CDR3 is kept, 45 bases in frame from base 1. Libraries were made using the immunoSEQ multiplex PCR assay. For the multiplex PCR, a mixture combining 60 forward primers for TCR Vbeta segments and 13 reverse primers for TCR Jbeta segments was used. The CDR3 region of rearranged TCR beta genes was amplified from genomic DNA by a multiplex PCR assay. The Illumina HiSeq System was used to sequence the amplified TCR beta libraries as 87-base-pair reads. The authors' analysis ran thus. Across the 670 or so repertoires, a later analysis counted tens of millions of unique TCR beta chains, roughly 11 million of which were shared by at least two donors. Raw reads were error-corrected and collapsed into unique sequences with a nearest-neighbor algorithm that merged closely related sequences to remove PCR and sequencing errors. V, D and J gene segments were assigned by aligning CDR3 sequences to IMGT reference sequences. For a sequence to be retained, at least a six-nucleotide match to both a V gene segment and a J gene segment was required. Rearrangements were called productive when the CDR3 lacked stop codons and stayed in frame with V and J; all others were non-productive. CDR3 was defined by IMGT convention, running from the second conserved V-encoded cysteine to the conserved J-encoded phenylalanine. Sequences without an unambiguous match to a single V gene segment were excluded from the earlier analysis of about 600 of the donors. An earlier analysis of a few hundred of the donors called V segments functional above 56.7% productive rearrangements and segregating when the between-donor standard deviation exceeded 5%. A statistical classification framework was developed to diagnose cytomegalovirus status using the catalog of TCR beta chain sequences. In a later analysis, TCR nucleotide sequences were compared against IMGT/GENE-DB human TR gene sequences so that V and J genes could be assigned. Using the TCRdist pipeline, a later analysis assigned CDR3 sequences along with most-parsimonious VDJ recombination scenarios. A later analysis defined each TCR beta chain by its CDR3 amino acid sequence plus V-gene family, and excluded reads lacking a unique V-gene family. In a later analysis, 500 to 700 highly shared, low-generation-probability nucleotide sequences were removed to address suspected cross-contamination and a sequencing artifact. For each public chain, a later analysis derived a clonal expansion index from normalized ranks of inferred template counts within each repertoire. A later analysis computed generation probabilities with a VDJ recombination model fitted to out-of-frame rearrangements, and checked the results against IGoR. In a later analysis, hypergeometric tests were used to score TCR-TCR, TCR-HLA and TCR-CMV co-occurrence, with a repertoire-size bias correction applied to TCR pairs. A later analysis estimated false discovery rates by permuting HLA or CMV assignments 20 times. In a later analysis, co-occurring TCRs were grouped with DBSCAN, and TCRdist sequence similarity was added when clustering was performed within HLA-allele-positive subsets. For co-occurrence clustering, repertoires with fewer than 30,000 or more than 120,000 public chains were excluded, along with a handful of repertoires with anomalous nucleotide sharing. In TCRdb, the immuneACCESS table is reduced to in-frame sequences with V and J assigned. These tables do not hold every clone; where another copy was compared, an unresolved V gene accounts for under half, and the others remain unexplained. V and J calls plus clone size are reproduced from that table; the DNA served to infer D and trimming. This sample comprises more than 200,000 clones, roughly 80% of them detected only once. The ten largest clonotypes hold about 6.1% of the sample.

Source material: PBMCs. The chain links TRBV2 with TRBJ2-1; perhaps TRBD1 is the D gene, with 5 bases matching. The TCR sequence derives from a man aged 40-49 years in good health and CMV-seropositive. In nucleotide form, the sequence is TGTGCCAGCAGTGACGGCAATACAGGAAGGAATGAGCAGTTCTTC. This codes for CASSDGNTGRNEQFF.